This T cell receptor (beta chain) was recorded in a study of OX40 agonist ivuxolimab in advanced cancers. Overall study findings and caveats: Some nonresponders likewise displayed low normalized T-cell clonal expansion.

Only a few counts were recorded for this clone. The antigen remains unidentified. V was cut by 0 bases and J by 2 bases, with 13 bases left in between. The CDR3 runs to 16 residues. Germline V CDR1 and CDR2: SGHRS, YFSETQ. Repertoires were generated with immunoSEQ multiplex PCR, while TCRdb's copy carries only in-frame clones and drops some. The sample has tens of thousands of clones, less than 90% seen once; the top ten hold approximately 8%. This receptor was obtained from an adult with an advanced solid tumor such as melanoma, head and neck, liver or kidney cancer. Sequencing used CD4+ or CD8+ T cells sorted from blood, obtained in a trial of the OX40 agonist ivuxolimab. V is TRBV5-1 and J is TRBJ2-3; D is unresolved. CDR3 loop: CASSLAGSKSTDTQYF. CDR3 sequence (DNA): TGCGCCAGCAGCTTGGCCGGGTCGAAGTCCACAGATACGCAGTATTTT.